One and the same sample provided the 20 T cell receptor beta chains below, sequenced in a study of T cell responses to AZD1222 COVID-19 vaccine. The table came from immunoSEQ multiplex PCR; TCRdb's copy has only in-frame clones and leaves some out. The sample holds 100,000 to 120,000 clones, about nine tenths seen once. This sample comprised peripheral blood, obtained on day 0 of AZD1222 vaccination. These receptors were taken from an adult in good health.

The CDR3 DNA reads as TGCGCCAGCAGCCAAGATCTAACAACAGGGCTAGGGGGCTACACCTTC. It is translated as CASSQDLTTGLGGYTF. The V call is TRBV4-1, the J call TRBJ1-2, with D possibly being TRBD1 (6 bases). The V and J ends lost 0 bases and 8 bases respectively, with 19 bases between them. This CDR3 is built from 16 residues. Germline V gene lookup returns CDR1 MGHRA and CDR2 YSYEKL.

The CDR3 coding sequence is TGTGCCTGGAGGGGGAGGACAGGGCGAGCTTTCTTT. Encoded protein: CAWRGRTGRAFF. The chain combines TRBV30 with TRBJ1-1; 8 positions match TRBD1. After removal of 3 bases from V and 10 bases from J, the junction contained 7 bases not matched to a gene. CDR3 length: 12 amino acids. CDR1 GTSNPN and CDR2 SVGIG come from the germline V gene (reference sequence). Using reference TRBV30 and TRBJ1-1 for the parts outside the CDR3, the full variable domain is SQTIHQWPATLVQPVGSPLSLECTVEGTSNPNLYWYRQAAGRGLQLLFYSVGIGQISSEVPQNLSASRPQDRQFILSSKKLLLSDSGFYLCAWRGRTGRAFFGQGTRLTVV.

This chain connects TRBV6-5 to TRBJ2-1, with 10 nucleotides matching TRBD2. Per germline, CDR1 MNHEY and CDR2 SVGAGI. J lost 7 bases, V lost 6 bases, and 9 bases had no gene match. The CDR3 extends over 15 amino acids. In DNA, the CDR3 is TGTGCCAGCAGCTTCCTAGCGGGAGATAGGAATGAGCAGTTCTTC. Its translation: CASSFLAGDRNEQFF.

J is TRBJ1-1 and V is TRBV11-2; D uncertain. Germline assignment: CDR1 SGHAT and CDR2 FQNNGV. This CDR3 region has 14 residues. V was trimmed by 7 bases and J by 4 bases, leaving 16 bases between them. In DNA, the CDR3 is TGTGCCAGCACCTCCTTTTTGGGTGGCACTGAAGCTTTCTTT. Its translation: CASTSFLGGTEAFF.

This clone was found a few times. This rearrangement joins TRBV30 to TRBJ1-1; TRBD1 aligns across 7 bases. This CDR3 has 13 residues. The V segment lost 5 bases and the J segment 1 base; nucleotides outside the gene matches: 4. Germline CDR1 GTSNPN, CDR2 SVGIG (reference sequence). DNA for the CDR3: TGTGCCTGGGACAGGGTGAGGAACACTGAAGCTTTCTTT. Protein: CAWDRVRNTEAFF.

This sequence joins TRBV30 and TRBJ1-1; TRBD1 is a possible D gene (6 bases). This CDR3 has 16 amino acids. Germline assignment: CDR1 GTSNPN and CDR2 SVGIG (reference sequence). The CDR3 nucleotides read TGTGCGAGGGGGGGGCAGGGAAACGGTATGAACACTGAAGCTTTCTTT. Protein: CARGGQGNGMNTEAFF.

The chain carries TRBV5-6 and TRBJ1-5; the match to TRBD1 covers 10 bases. From germline, CDR1 is SGHDT and CDR2 YYEEEE. This CDR3 contains 14 residues. The J segment lost 7 bases and the V segment lost 2 bases, leaving 3 bases of the junction unmatched. CDR3 residues: CASSLGTGDQPQHF. DNA of the CDR3: TGTGCCAGCAGCTTAGGGACAGGGGACCAGCCCCAGCATTTT.

The J gene is TRBJ1-2, the V gene TRBV6-1; perhaps TRBD1 as D (5 bases). This CDR3 region has 18 residues. Germline V gene data show CDR1 as MNHNS and CDR2 as SASEGT. The V gene lost 4 bases and the J gene lost 1 base, with 22 bases spanning the gap. DNA for the CDR3: TGTGCCAGCAGTGCGCCTTACCGGGGGAATCTTTTTAACTATGGCTACACCTTC. Encoded protein: CASSAPYRGNLFNYGYTF.

The chain uses TRBV9 and TRBJ1-6; D perhaps matches TRBD1 (5 bases). CDR1 is SGDLS, CDR2 YYNGEE, per germline. This CDR3 contains 15 residues. Trimming stripped 2 bases from V and 6 bases from J, with 12 bases between. The DNA for the CDR3 is TGTGCCAGCAGCGTCGGTCAGGGCTCTAATTCACCCCTCCACTTT. It is translated as CASSVGQGSNSPLHF. The full variable domain, its missing parts supplied by reference TRBV9 and TRBJ1-6, is DSGVTQTPKHLITATGQRVTLRCSPRSGDLSVYWYQQSLDQGLQFLIQYYNGEERAKGNILERFSAQQFPDLHSELNLSSLELGDSALYFCASSVGQGSNSPLHFGNGTRLTVT.

The chain links TRBV5-1 to TRBJ2-7, with 7 bases identical to TRBD1. Germline-derived CDR1 and CDR2 are SGHRS and YFSETQ. Unmatched junction bases numbered 5, after V lost 3 bases and J lost 2 bases. This CDR3 contains 14 residues. The CDR3, as DNA: TGCGCCAGCAGCTCGATGACAGGGCCCTACGAGCAGTACTTC. This translates into CASSSMTGPYEQYF. The variable domain in full, completed from reference TRBV5-1 and TRBJ2-7, reads KAGVTQTPRYLIKTRGQQVTLSCSPISGHRSVSWYQQTPGQGLQFLFEYFSETQRNKGNFPGRFSGRQFSNSRSEMNVSTLELGDSALYLCASSSMTGPYEQYFGPGTRLTVT.

In this sample, this clone turned up a few times. This rearrangement joins TRBV7-8 to TRBJ1-5; weak D call: TRBD1 (5 bases). Trimming took off 5 bases at V and 6 bases at J, with 11 bases between the two ends. There are 13 residues in the CDR3. The germline V gene has CDR1 SGHVS and CDR2 FQNEAQ. The CDR3 here is CASSQGFGQPQHF. The CDR3 coding sequence is TGTGCCAGCAGCCAGGGATTTGGTCAGCCCCAGCATTTT.

This clone has a single count. The V and J genes are TRBV10-2 and TRBJ1-2; TRBD1 matches 7 bases. Germline CDR1 is WSHSY and CDR2 is SAAADI. The CDR3 sequence is 16 residues long. Trimming removed 3 bases from V and 3 bases from J; junction bases left unmatched: 10. CDR3 nucleotides: TGCGCCAGCAGTGATTTCGGGACAGTGGATGACTATGGCTACACCTTC. Protein product: CASSDFGTVDDYGYTF.

The CDR3 here is CSVEKGQVYGYTF. The CDR3 DNA follows: TGCAGCGTTGAAAAAGGGCAGGTCTATGGCTACACCTTC. The rearrangement links TRBV29-1 to TRBJ1-2; unclear D gene. With 2 bases removed from V and 4 bases from J, the gap between germline ends came to 11 bases. The germline CDR1 and CDR2 sequences are SQVTM and ANQGSEA. The length of the CDR3 is 13 residues.

The V and J genes are TRBV4-1 and TRBJ2-2; TRBD2 matches at 10 bases. The CDR3 contains 18 residues. The germline CDR1 and CDR2 sequences are MGHRA and YSYEKL. J lost 6 bases, V lost 4 bases, and 14 bases had no gene match. This chain's CDR3 is CASSPEAWLAGVAGELFF. The DNA of the CDR3 is TGCGCCAGCAGCCCAGAGGCATGGCTAGCGGGAGTTGCCGGGGAGCTGTTTTTT.

Written as DNA, the CDR3 is TGTGCCAGCAGCCAAGGGTGGTCGGCAGGGATTTCCTACGAGCAGTACTTC. It yields the protein CASSQGWSAGISYEQYF. This rearrangement joins TRBV14 to TRBJ2-7, with D perhaps matching TRBD1 (5 bases). The ends were cut back, 1 base at V and 1 base at J, with 17 bases in the middle. Germline lookup yields CDR1 SGHDN and CDR2 FVKESK. The CDR3 has 17 amino acids.

The genes are TRBV5-1 and TRBJ2-7; perhaps TRBD1 as D (5 bases). This CDR3 is 17 amino acids long. The V and J ends lost 4 bases and 6 bases respectively, with 26 bases between them. Germline CDR1 and CDR2: SGHRS and YFSETQ. The CDR3 DNA reads TGCGCCAGCAGCCAGTATGGATCATGGGGCTCAATCGGCGAGCAGTACTTC. It encodes CASSQYGSWGSIGEQYF.

The chain links TRBV5-4 to TRBJ2-5; D is perhaps TRBD2 (7 bases). V was trimmed by 4 bases and J by 1 base, leaving 17 bases between them. Germline V gene lookup returns CDR1 SGHNT and CDR2 YYREEE (reference sequence). The CDR3 is 16 residues long. The CDR3 sequence: CASSALGGGAQETQYF. For the CDR3, the DNA is TGTGCCAGCAGCGCCCTGGGAGGGGGGGCCCAAGAGACCCAGTACTTC.

This chain connects TRBV7-9 to TRBJ1-6, with D uncertain. The CDR3 consists of 17 residues. Germline CDR1 and CDR2: SEHNR and FQNEAQ (reference sequence). Deletions cut 5 bases from V and 0 bases from J, with 14 bases between. CDR3: CASSRSPPSSYNSPLHF. The CDR3 DNA reads as TGTGCCAGCAGCCGGTCCCCCCCCAGCTCCTATAATTCACCCCTCCACTTT.

The chain links TRBV7-8 to TRBJ1-4, with 9 nucleotides matching TRBD1. V was clipped by 5 bases and J by 8 bases; unmatched bases: 6. The CDR3 sequence is 14 residues long. Germline V gene data show CDR1 as SGHVS and CDR2 as FQNEAQ. Here the CDR3 DNA reads TGTGCCAGCAGCCGAGGGGACAGGGAAGAAAAACTGTTTTTT. Translating it yields CASSRGDREEKLFF.

V is TRBV27 and J is TRBJ1-4; D unclear. The length of the CDR3 is 13 residues. Germline V lookup: CDR1 MNHEY, CDR2 SMNVEV (reference sequence). V lost 5 bases and J 7 bases, leaving 11 bases between the germline ends. CDR3: CASSPTLFEKLFF. The CDR3, as DNA: TGTGCCAGCAGTCCTACCCTTTTTGAAAAACTGTTTTTT.